These T cell receptor beta chains were read from a single sample in a study of Ad26.COV2.S vaccination and SARS-CoV-2 variants. TCRdb's copy holds only in-frame clones and misses some; the assay was immunoSEQ multiplex PCR. Of around 450,000 clones in the sample, 89% were seen once. This sample comprised peripheral blood, obtained in a trial of Ad26.COV2.S vaccine versus placebo. These receptors were taken from a person aged 18-65 years who received the Ad26.COV2.S COVID-19 vaccine or a placebo. Each CDR3 is given with its conserved first and last residue. Fields, in order: CDR3 length, V gene, CDR3 protein.

15	TRBV18	CASSPLEGLNTEAFF
22	TRBV13	CAGSLEWGLSGGASLRTDTQYF
14	TRBV27	CASSLMSSYNEQFF
15	TRBV15	CATSRDRPGEGPQHF
12	TRBV6-2/TRBV6-3	CASSPRGQPQHF
15	TRBV6-5	CASSYSQGGLYGYTF
12	TRBV24-1	CATEGDGETQYF
15	TRBV4-1	CASSPGLAKVNEQYF
15	TRBV10-3	CAISELTGGDSPLHF
16	TRBV2	CASSVYRDTTSYEQYF
14	TRBV19	CASKGASWNTEAFF
14	TRBV6-2/TRBV6-3	CASSSTPVYNEQFF
14	TRBV7-2	CASSPWTGVDTIYF
14	TRBV11-1	CASSSPWGLETQYF
15	TRBV2	CASSEAGIGGYGYTF
16	TRBV4-2	CASSRPPGGTGDTQYF
13	TRBV3-1/TRBV3-2	CASRRSGTGELFF
15	TRBV5-4	CASSLAGLSTDTQYF
13	TRBV10-3	CASRIKTSDEQFF
16	TRBV6-5	CASSYSHSRGDQPQHF
13	TRBV7-3	CASSDYRGLGYTF
13	TRBV6-5	CASSYSTAASQYF
10	TRBV6-4	CASSEGEQYF
17	TRBV7-8	CASSLKTDAYSNQPQHF
17	TRBV7-6	CASSSLRGGSNTGELFF
15	TRBV9	CASSVEQGAGNTIYF
12	TRBV6-6	CASSPGAETQYF
15	TRBV19	CASSSRTGGVETQYF
13	TRBV18	CASSAQANTEAFF
18	TRBV9	CASSVAPHTQGPTDTQYF
15	TRBV28	CASTLVGGGNYGYTF
13	TRBV4-1	CASSPYLAVEQFF
16	TRBV13	CASSLAPSLAKNIQYF
14	TRBV18	CASSPPGGRYEQFF
20	TRBV10-1	CASSDPPHDRHKGPIYEQYF
11	TRBV20-1	CSARDIYEQYF
15	TRBV5-1	CASSLNTGGNEKLFF
17	TRBV3-1/TRBV3-2	CASSAPRGRTGANVLTF
12	TRBV28	CASGPLNTEAFF
15	TRBV5-1	CASSLDANLNTEAFF
13	TRBV5-5	CASSLGATNEQFF
13	TRBV29-1	CSGWGGGNYGYTF
13	TRBV3-1/TRBV3-2	CASSQGPNTEAFF
13	TRBV24-1	CATGGGSSYEQFF
17	TRBV7-8	CASLETRFGTGSSPLHF
15	TRBV18	CASSDYIQTNTEAFF
16	TRBV10-2	CASRSGDWGNTGELFF
15	TRBV9	CASSERGASTGELFF
17	TRBV6-2/TRBV6-3	CASSPTGTVLSRYGYTF
12	TRBV28	CASSLFRQPQHF
13	TRBV30	CAWSADSGDEQYF
12	TRBV4-3	CASSQDSGELFF
20	TRBV15	CATDKMGRTGLGSGANVLTF
14	TRBV19	CASSSTEANYGYTF
15	TRBV28	CASTRPGQHNSPLHF
13	TRBV28	CASRALGAYEQYF
15	TRBV18	CASSLVVGRNTEAFF